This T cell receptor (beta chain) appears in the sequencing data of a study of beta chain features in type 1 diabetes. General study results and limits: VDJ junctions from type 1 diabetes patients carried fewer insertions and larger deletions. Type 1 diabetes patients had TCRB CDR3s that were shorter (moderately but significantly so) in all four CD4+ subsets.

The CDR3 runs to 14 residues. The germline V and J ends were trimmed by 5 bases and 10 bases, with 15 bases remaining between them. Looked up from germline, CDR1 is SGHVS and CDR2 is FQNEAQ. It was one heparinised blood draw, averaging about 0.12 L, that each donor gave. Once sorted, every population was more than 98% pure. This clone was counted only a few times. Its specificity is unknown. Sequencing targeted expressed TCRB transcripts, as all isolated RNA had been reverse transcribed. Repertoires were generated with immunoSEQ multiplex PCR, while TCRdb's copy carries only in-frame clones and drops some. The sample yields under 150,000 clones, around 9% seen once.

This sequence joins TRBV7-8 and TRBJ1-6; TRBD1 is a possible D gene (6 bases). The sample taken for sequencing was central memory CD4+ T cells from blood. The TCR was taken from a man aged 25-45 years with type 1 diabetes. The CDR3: CASSHDRLRSPLHF. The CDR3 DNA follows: TGTGCCAGCAGCCATGACAGGTTGAGGTCACCCCTCCACTTT.